This entry lists 22 T cell receptor beta chains sequenced from one sample in a study of Tregs in tolerant kidney transplant recipients. Sequencing was performed with immunoSEQ multiplex PCR; in TCRdb, only in-frame clones are kept and a portion is missing. The table lists about 110,000 clones, 90% of them singletons. Source: CD4+ T cells from blood, taken before the transplant. The receptors stem from a human donor who received a combined kidney and bone marrow transplant.

V is TRBV6-1 and J is TRBJ2-3; TRBD2 matches at 7 bases. This CDR3 has 15 amino acids. Per the germline V gene, CDR1 is MNHNS and CDR2 is SASEGT. The V gene end was trimmed by 5 bases and the J gene end by 0 bases; junction bases not matched to a gene: 5. The CDR3 DNA is TGTGCCAGCAGTTCGACTAGCCGGAGCACAGATACGCAGTATTTT. Translating it yields CASSSTSRSTDTQYF.

The V gene is TRBV5-1, the J gene TRBJ2-5; TRBD2 aligns across 13 bases. CDR1 and CDR2 (germline): SGHRS, YFSETQ. The ends lost 1 base at V and 1 base at J; junction bases unmatched: 4. The CDR3 length is 17 residues. The CDR3 DNA follows: TGCGCCAGCAGCTTGACTGGGACTAGCGGGGCCCAAGAGACCCAGTACTTC. This encodes CASSLTGTSGAQETQYF.

The rearrangement joins TRBV5-1 to TRBJ2-3; 12 nucleotides match TRBD2. Germline CDR1 SGHRS, CDR2 YFSETQ. After removal of 7 bases from V and 2 bases from J, the junction contained 5 bases not matched to a gene. The CDR3 has 15 amino acids. The CDR3 is CASHLAGGPTDTQYF. The CDR3, as DNA: TGCGCCAGCCATCTAGCGGGGGGGCCCACAGATACGCAGTATTTT. Full variable domain (missing parts from reference TRBV5-1 and TRBJ2-3): KAGVTQTPRYLIKTRGQQVTLSCSPISGHRSVSWYQQTPGQGLQFLFEYFSETQRNKGNFPGRFSGRQFSNSRSEMNVSTLELGDSALYLCASHLAGGPTDTQYFGPGTRLTVL.

This clone was counted a few times. The CDR3: CASRTGTGNSPLHF. In nucleotides, the CDR3 is TGTGCCAGCAGAACCGGGACAGGGAATTCACCCCTCCACTTT. This chain uses TRBV7-2 with TRBJ1-6; TRBD1 matches 9 bases. Germline CDR1 and CDR2: SGHTA and FQGNSA. The CDR3 is made up of 14 amino acids. J lost 7 bases, V lost 6 bases, and 4 bases had no gene match.

The chain combines TRBV7-8 with TRBJ1-2; D not certain. This CDR3 has 14 residues. CDR1 SGHVS and CDR2 FQNEAQ come from the germline V gene. Trimming removed 1 base at V and 4 bases at J, with 10 bases between. The CDR3 spells CASSLGGGVYGYTF. CDR3 nucleotide sequence: TGTGCCAGCAGCTTAGGTGGAGGAGTCTATGGCTACACCTTC.

The chain combines TRBV6-1 with TRBJ1-5, with 8 bases lining up with TRBD1. Germline assignment: CDR1 MNHNS and CDR2 SASEGT. CDR3 length: 19 residues. V lost 0 bases, J lost 0 bases, and 10 bases stayed unmatched. The CDR3: CASSEAGQGWRYSNQPQHF. CDR3 sequence (DNA): TGTGCCAGCAGTGAAGCCGGACAGGGTTGGAGGTATAGCAATCAGCCCCAGCATTTT.

V and J are TRBV6-5 and TRBJ1-2; 7 positions agree with TRBD1. V trimming: 8 bases; J trimming: 5 bases; junction bases outside the gene matches: 8. Germline V gives CDR1 MNHEY, CDR2 SVGAGI. This CDR3 comprises 13 residues. CDR3 nucleotide sequence: TGTGCCAGCCGCCAGACAGGGATTTATGGCTACACCTTC. Its protein product is CASRQTGIYGYTF.

V is TRBV7-8 and J is TRBJ2-1; a weak D match, TRBD2 (6 bases). The CDR3 runs to 17 residues. V was shortened by 5 bases and J by 0 bases, with 17 bases between the two germline ends. Germline values: CDR1 SGHVS, CDR2 FQNEAQ. The CDR3 DNA reads as TGTGCCAGCAGCACGAAGGGACTGTCGGACTCCTACAATGAGCAGTTCTTC. It translates to CASSTKGLSDSYNEQFF.

This chain uses TRBV27 with TRBJ2-3, with D tentatively TRBD1 (5 bases). Germline CDR1 and CDR2: MNHEY and SMNVEV (reference sequence). CDR3 length: 15 residues. V lost 2 bases and J 1 base, leaving 10 bases between the germline ends. The CDR3 nucleotides are TGTGCCAGCAGTTTAAAGGGCAGGGGCACAGATACGCAGTATTTT. Protein sequence: CASSLKGRGTDTQYF.

This rearrangement joins TRBV6-5 to TRBJ1-2; D uncertain. Trimming left V 7 bases short and J 1 base short, with 16 bases between. The CDR3 is 15 residues long. Germline V CDR1 and CDR2: MNHEY, SVGAGI. CDR3 DNA sequence: TGTGCCAGCAAAGTATCCCTTGCTAGTAACTATGGCTACACCTTC. This encodes CASKVSLASNYGYTF.

The chain joins TRBV10-3 to TRBJ2-4; TRBD1 aligns across 7 bases. The V segment lost 6 bases and the J segment 8 bases; nucleotides outside the gene matches: 7. CDR3 length: 13 residues. From germline, CDR1 is ENHRY and CDR2 SYGVKD. The CDR3 is CAIRGPGQDIQYF. CDR3 nucleotide sequence: TGTGCCATCAGGGGACCCGGACAGGACATTCAGTACTTC.

The chain has TRBV5-1 and TRBJ2-1, with a tentative D call TRBD2 (6 bases). The germline V and J ends were trimmed by 4 bases and 0 bases, with 11 bases remaining between them. CDR3 size: 15 residues. Germline V CDR1 and CDR2: SGHRS, YFSETQ. CDR3 residues: CASSLSGLSYNEQFF. CDR3 nucleotide sequence: TGCGCCAGCAGCCTTAGCGGACTCTCCTACAATGAGCAGTTCTTC.

The rearrangement joins TRBV19 to TRBJ1-4; D remains ambiguous. The V gene's germline CDR1 is LNHDA and CDR2 SQIVND (reference sequence). Trimming pared 5 bases from V and 8 bases from J, leaving 12 bases between. The CDR3 sequence is 13 residues long. This CDR3 reads CASSPAREEKLFF. The CDR3 region has the DNA TGTGCCAGTAGTCCCGCCCGAGAAGAAAAACTGTTTTTT. Full variable domain (missing parts from reference TRBV19 and TRBJ1-4): DGGITQSPKYLFRKEGQNVTLSCEQNLNHDAMYWYRQDPGQGLRLIYYSQIVNDFQKGDIAEGYSVSREKKESFPLTVTSAQKNPTAFYLCASSPAREEKLFFGSGTQLSVL.

This clone has only one observation. The chain links TRBV29-1 to TRBJ2-7, with 7 bases identical to TRBD2. CDR3 length: 13 amino acids. Trimming at V came to 6 bases and at J to 4 bases, leaving 9 bases not matched to a gene. Germline V gene data show CDR1 as SQVTM and CDR2 as ANQGSEA. The CDR3 DNA reads TGCAGCGTCTTCACTAGCGATCCGTACGAGCAGTACTTC. Translating it yields CSVFTSDPYEQYF.

The chain has TRBV5-4 and TRBJ1-1; D unclear. CDR3 length: 15 residues. CDR1 is SGHNT and CDR2 is YYREEE in the germline V gene (reference sequence). V was trimmed by 0 bases and J by 4 bases, leaving 13 bases between them. The CDR3 sequence is CASSLAGGFSTEAFF. The CDR3 nucleotides read TGTGCCAGCAGCTTGGCCGGAGGGTTTTCCACTGAAGCTTTCTTT.

This sequence joins TRBV2 and TRBJ2-7, with 9 bases matching TRBD2. Germline V gene lookup returns CDR1 SNHLY and CDR2 FYNNEI. This CDR3 is 15 amino acids long. Trimming took 2 bases from V and 6 from J; bases not matched to a gene: 8. Written as DNA, the CDR3 is TGTGCCAGCAGTGAACGGCTAGCGGGATCCCGCGAGCAGTACTTC. As protein: CASSERLAGSREQYF.

The chain recombines TRBV2 with TRBJ2-1, with 7 bases lining up with TRBD1. Per germline, CDR1 SNHLY and CDR2 FYNNEI. The CDR3 has 14 residues. The ends lost 4 bases at V and 6 bases at J; junction bases unmatched: 6. The CDR3 DNA sequence: TGTGCCAGCAGTGGACAGGGTAGGGTCAATGAGCAGTTCTTC. This gives the protein CASSGQGRVNEQFF.

V and J are TRBV19 and TRBJ2-3, with 12 positions matching TRBD2. CDR3 length equals 17 residues. The V and J ends lost 5 bases and 2 bases, in that order; junction bases with no gene match: 8. Germline CDR1 and CDR2: LNHDA and SQIVND (reference sequence). CDR3 coding DNA: TGTGCCAGTAGTCCGCGACTAGCGGGGGCCCTCACAGATACGCAGTATTTT. This translates into CASSPRLAGALTDTQYF. The full variable domain, completed using reference TRBV19 and TRBJ2-3, is DGGITQSPKYLFRKEGQNVTLSCEQNLNHDAMYWYRQDPGQGLRLIYYSQIVNDFQKGDIAEGYSVSREKKESFPLTVTSAQKNPTAFYLCASSPRLAGALTDTQYFGPGTRLTVL.

A single count supports this clone. The V gene is TRBV7-2, the J gene TRBJ1-6, with 10 bases matching TRBD1. V lost 4 bases, J lost 2 bases, and 8 bases stayed unmatched. Looked up from germline, CDR1 is SGHTA and CDR2 is FQGNSA. CDR3 size: 18 residues. Here the CDR3 reads CASSSDRGVPAYNSPLHF. CDR3 sequence (DNA): TGTGCCAGCAGCTCGGACAGGGGGGTACCTGCCTATAATTCACCCCTCCACTTT. Complete variable domain (other parts from reference TRBV7-2 and TRBJ1-6): GAGVSQSPSNKVTEKGKDVELRCDPISGHTALYWYRQSLGQGLEFLIYFQGNSAPDKSGLPSDRFSAERTGGSVSTLTIQRTQQEDSAVYLCASSSDRGVPAYNSPLHFGNGTRLTVT.

The chain is built from TRBV10-3 and TRBJ2-7; TRBD2 matches 10 bases. CDR3 size: 16 residues. V dropped 8 bases and J dropped 1; count of bases not matched to a gene: 11. From germline, CDR1 is ENHRY and CDR2 SYGVKD. CDR3 coding DNA: TGTGCCATCGCGCAGAGCGGGGGGGAGGGGTCCTACGAGCAGTACTTC. Its translation is CAIAQSGGEGSYEQYF.

This clone was found once. V and J are TRBV18 and TRBJ1-3; D gene unclear. The V and J ends lost 1 base and 0 bases respectively, with 10 bases between them. From germline, CDR1 is KGHSH and CDR2 LQKENI. The CDR3 spans 16 residues. CDR3 loop: CASSPQGLNSGNTIYF. CDR3 nucleotides: TGTGCCAGCTCACCACAAGGACTGAACTCTGGAAACACCATATATTTT. Full variable domain (outside the CDR3, taken from reference TRBV18 and TRBJ1-3): NAGVMQNPRHLVRRRGQEARLRCSPMKGHSHVYWYRQLPEEGLKFMVYLQKENIIDESGMPKERFSAEFPKEGPSILRIQQVVRGDSAAYFCASSPQGLNSGNTIYFGEGSWLTVV.

The CDR3: CASSPAGVYNEQFF. CDR3 DNA sequence: TGCGCCAGCAGCCCAGCGGGAGTCTACAATGAGCAGTTCTTC. This rearrangement joins TRBV5-1 to TRBJ2-1, with 8 positions matching TRBD2. CDR3 size: 14 residues. After removal of 4 bases from V and 3 bases from J, the junction contained 3 bases not matched to a gene. In germline, CDR1 is SGHRS, CDR2 YFSETQ.